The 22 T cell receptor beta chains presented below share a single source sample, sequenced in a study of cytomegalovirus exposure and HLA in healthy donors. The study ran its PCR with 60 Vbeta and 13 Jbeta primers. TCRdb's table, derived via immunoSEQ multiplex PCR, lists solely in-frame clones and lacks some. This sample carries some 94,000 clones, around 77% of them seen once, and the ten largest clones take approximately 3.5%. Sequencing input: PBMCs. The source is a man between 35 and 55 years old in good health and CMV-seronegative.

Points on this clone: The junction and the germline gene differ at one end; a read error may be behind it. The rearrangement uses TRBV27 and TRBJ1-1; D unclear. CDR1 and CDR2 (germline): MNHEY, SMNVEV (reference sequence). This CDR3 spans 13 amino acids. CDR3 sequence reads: CAGSLRGNTEAFF. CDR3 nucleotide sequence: TGTGCCGGCAGTTTACGGGGGAACACTGAAGCTTTCTTT.

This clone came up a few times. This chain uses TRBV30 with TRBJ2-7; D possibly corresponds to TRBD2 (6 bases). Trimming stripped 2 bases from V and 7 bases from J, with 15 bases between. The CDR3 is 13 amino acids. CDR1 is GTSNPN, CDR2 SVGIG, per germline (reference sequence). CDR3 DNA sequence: TGTGCCTGGAGTCCCCCTTGGGGGGAAGAGCAGTACTTC. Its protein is CAWSPPWGEEQYF.

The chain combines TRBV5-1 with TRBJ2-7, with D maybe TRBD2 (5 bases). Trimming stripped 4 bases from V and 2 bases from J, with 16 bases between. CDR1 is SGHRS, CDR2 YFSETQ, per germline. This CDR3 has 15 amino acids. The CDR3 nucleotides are TGCGCCAGCAGCCGAGCATCGCCGGGGACCTACGAGCAGTACTTC. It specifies CASSRASPGTYEQYF. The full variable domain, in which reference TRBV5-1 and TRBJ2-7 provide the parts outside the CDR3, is KAGVTQTPRYLIKTRGQQVTLSCSPISGHRSVSWYQQTPGQGLQFLFEYFSETQRNKGNFPGRFSGRQFSNSRSEMNVSTLELGDSALYLCASSRASPGTYEQYFGPGTRLTVT.

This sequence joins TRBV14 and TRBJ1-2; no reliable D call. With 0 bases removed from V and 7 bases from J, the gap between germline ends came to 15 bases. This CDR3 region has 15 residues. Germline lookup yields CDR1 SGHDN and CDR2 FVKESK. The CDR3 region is CASSQEGITRFGYTF. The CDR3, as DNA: TGTGCCAGCAGCCAAGAGGGCATTACCCGATTTGGCTACACCTTC.

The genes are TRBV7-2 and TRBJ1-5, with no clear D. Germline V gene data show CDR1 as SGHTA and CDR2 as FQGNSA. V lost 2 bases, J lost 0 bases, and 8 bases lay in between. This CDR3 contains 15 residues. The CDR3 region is CASSLNINSNQPQHF. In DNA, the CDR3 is TGTGCCAGCAGCTTAAACATTAATAGCAATCAGCCCCAGCATTTT. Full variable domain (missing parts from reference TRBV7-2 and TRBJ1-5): GAGVSQSPSNKVTEKGKDVELRCDPISGHTALYWYRQSLGQGLEFLIYFQGNSAPDKSGLPSDRFSAERTGGSVSTLTIQRTQQEDSAVYLCASSLNINSNQPQHFGDGTRLSIL.

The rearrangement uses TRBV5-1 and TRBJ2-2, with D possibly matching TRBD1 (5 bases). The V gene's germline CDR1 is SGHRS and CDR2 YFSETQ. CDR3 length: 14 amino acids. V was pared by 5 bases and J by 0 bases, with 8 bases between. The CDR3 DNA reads TGCGCCAGCAGTCAGGGTACGAACACCGGGGAGCTGTTTTTT. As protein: CASSQGTNTGELFF.

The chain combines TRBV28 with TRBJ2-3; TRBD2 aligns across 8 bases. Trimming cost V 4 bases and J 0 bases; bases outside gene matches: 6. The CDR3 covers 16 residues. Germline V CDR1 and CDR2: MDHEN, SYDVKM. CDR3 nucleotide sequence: TGTGCCAGCAGTTCTGGGGCTAGCGGGAGCACAGATACGCAGTATTTT. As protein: CASSSGASGSTDTQYF.

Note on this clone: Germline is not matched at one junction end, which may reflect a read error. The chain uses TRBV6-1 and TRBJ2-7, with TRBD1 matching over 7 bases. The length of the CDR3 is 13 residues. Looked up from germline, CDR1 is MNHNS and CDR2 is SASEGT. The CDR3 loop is CASNRDSVYEQYF. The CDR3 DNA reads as TGTGCCAGTAACCGGGACAGCGTTTACGAGCAGTATTTC.

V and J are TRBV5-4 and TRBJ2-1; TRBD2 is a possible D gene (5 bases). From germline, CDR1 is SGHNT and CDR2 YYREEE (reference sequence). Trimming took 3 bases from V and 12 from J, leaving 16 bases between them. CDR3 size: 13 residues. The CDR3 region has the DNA TGTGCCAGCAGCTCTCCGGGGTACGAAGGGCAGTTCTTC. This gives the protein CASSSPGYEGQFF.

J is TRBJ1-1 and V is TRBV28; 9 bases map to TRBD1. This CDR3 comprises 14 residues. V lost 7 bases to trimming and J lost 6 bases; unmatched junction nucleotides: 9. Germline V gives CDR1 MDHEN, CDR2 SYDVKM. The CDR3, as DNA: TGTGCCAGCACCCCGCCGGGACAGGGACCTGAAGCTTTCTTT. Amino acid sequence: CASTPPGQGPEAFF.

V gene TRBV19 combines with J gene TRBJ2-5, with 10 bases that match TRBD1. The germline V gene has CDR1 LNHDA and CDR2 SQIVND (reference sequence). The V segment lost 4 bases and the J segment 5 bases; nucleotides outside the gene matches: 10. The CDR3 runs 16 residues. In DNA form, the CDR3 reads TGTGCCAGTAGTAAAGGACAGGGGGACCGAGCGGAGACCCAGTACTTC. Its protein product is CASSKGQGDRAETQYF.

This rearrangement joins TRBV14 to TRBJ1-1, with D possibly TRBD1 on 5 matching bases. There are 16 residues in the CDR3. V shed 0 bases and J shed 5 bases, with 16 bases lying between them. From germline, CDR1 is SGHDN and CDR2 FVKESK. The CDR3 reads CASSQDGAGGSTEAFF. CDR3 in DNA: TGTGCCAGCAGCCAAGATGGGGCGGGGGGGTCGACTGAAGCTTTCTTT.

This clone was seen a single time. The CDR3 sequence: CASSALRGANTGELFF. In DNA form, the CDR3 reads TGTGCCAGTAGTGCCCTTCGGGGGGCGAACACCGGGGAGCTGTTTTTT. J is TRBJ2-2 and V is TRBV19, with 7 bases aligning to TRBD2. The CDR3 length is 16 residues. Germline V gene sequence: CDR1 LNHDA, CDR2 SQIVND (reference sequence). The junction had 6 bases not matched to a gene; V was cut back by 5 bases and J by 0 bases. The full variable domain, in which reference TRBV19 and TRBJ2-2 provide the parts outside the CDR3, is DGGITQSPKYLFRKEGQNVTLSCEQNLNHDAMYWYRQDPGQGLRLIYYSQIVNDFQKGDIAEGYSVSREKKESFPLTVTSAQKNPTAFYLCASSALRGANTGELFFGEGSRLTVL.

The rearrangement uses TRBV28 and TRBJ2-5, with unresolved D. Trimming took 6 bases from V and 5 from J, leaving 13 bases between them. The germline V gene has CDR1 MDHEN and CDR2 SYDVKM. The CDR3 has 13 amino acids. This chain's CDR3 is CASSTRVPETQYF. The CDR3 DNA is TGTGCCAGCAGCACCCGGGTCCCCGAGACCCAGTACTTC.

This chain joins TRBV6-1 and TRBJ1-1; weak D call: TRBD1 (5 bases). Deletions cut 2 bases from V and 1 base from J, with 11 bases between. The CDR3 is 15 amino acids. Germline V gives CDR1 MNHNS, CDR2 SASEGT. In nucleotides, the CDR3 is TGTGCCAGCAGTGAATTTGGTCAGGGGAACACTGAAGCTTTCTTT. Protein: CASSEFGQGNTEAFF.

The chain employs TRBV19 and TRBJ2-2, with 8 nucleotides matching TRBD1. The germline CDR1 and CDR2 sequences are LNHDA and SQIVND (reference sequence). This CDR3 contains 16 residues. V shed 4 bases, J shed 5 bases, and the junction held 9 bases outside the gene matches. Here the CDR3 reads CASSTLGQEGTGELFF. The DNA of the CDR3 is TGTGCCAGTAGTACCCTGGGACAGGAGGGTACCGGGGAGCTGTTTTTT.

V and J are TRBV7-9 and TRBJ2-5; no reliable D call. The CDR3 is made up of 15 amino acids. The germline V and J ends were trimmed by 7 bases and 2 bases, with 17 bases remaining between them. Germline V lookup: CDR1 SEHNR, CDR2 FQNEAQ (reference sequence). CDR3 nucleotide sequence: TGTGCCAGCACCCCCCGAGAGGTATGGCAAGAGACCCAGTACTTC. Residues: CASTPREVWQETQYF.

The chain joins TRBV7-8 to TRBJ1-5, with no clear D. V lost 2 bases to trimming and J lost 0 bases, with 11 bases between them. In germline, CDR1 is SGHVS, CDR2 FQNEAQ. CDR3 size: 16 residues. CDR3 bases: TGTGCCAGCAGCTTAACGGGAGTCTATAGCAATCAGCCCCAGCATTTT. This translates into CASSLTGVYSNQPQHF.

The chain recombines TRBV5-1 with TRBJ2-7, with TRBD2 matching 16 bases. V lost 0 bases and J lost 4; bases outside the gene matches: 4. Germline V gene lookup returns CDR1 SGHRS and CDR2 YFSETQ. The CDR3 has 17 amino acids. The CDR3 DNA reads TGCGCCAGCAGCTTGGAGGGACTAGCGGGAGGGCCTTACGAGCAGTACTTC. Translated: CASSLEGLAGGPYEQYF.

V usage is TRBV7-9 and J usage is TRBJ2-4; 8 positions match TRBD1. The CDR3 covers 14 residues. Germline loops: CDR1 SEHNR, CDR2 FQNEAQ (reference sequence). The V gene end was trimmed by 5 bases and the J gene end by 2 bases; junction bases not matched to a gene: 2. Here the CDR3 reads CASSRTGSKNIQYF. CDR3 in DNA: TGTGCCAGCAGCAGGACAGGGTCCAAAAACATTCAGTACTTC.

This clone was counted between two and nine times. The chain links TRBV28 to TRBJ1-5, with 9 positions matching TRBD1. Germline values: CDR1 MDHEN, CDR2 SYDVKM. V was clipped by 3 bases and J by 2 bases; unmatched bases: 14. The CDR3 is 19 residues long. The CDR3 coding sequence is TGTGCCAGCAGTTTCATACCGGGACAGGGTAGACGCGGCAATCAGCCCCAGCATTTT. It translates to CASSFIPGQGRRGNQPQHF.

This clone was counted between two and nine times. CDR3 sequence: CASSSNGEGTEAFF. CDR3 bases: TGTGCCAGCAGCTCTAATGGTGAGGGCACTGAAGCTTTCTTT. The rearrangement joins TRBV7-9 to TRBJ1-1; D is unclear. The V gene's germline CDR1 is SEHNR and CDR2 FQNEAQ (reference sequence). CDR3 length equals 14 residues. Trimming removed 4 bases at V and 4 bases at J, with 13 bases between.